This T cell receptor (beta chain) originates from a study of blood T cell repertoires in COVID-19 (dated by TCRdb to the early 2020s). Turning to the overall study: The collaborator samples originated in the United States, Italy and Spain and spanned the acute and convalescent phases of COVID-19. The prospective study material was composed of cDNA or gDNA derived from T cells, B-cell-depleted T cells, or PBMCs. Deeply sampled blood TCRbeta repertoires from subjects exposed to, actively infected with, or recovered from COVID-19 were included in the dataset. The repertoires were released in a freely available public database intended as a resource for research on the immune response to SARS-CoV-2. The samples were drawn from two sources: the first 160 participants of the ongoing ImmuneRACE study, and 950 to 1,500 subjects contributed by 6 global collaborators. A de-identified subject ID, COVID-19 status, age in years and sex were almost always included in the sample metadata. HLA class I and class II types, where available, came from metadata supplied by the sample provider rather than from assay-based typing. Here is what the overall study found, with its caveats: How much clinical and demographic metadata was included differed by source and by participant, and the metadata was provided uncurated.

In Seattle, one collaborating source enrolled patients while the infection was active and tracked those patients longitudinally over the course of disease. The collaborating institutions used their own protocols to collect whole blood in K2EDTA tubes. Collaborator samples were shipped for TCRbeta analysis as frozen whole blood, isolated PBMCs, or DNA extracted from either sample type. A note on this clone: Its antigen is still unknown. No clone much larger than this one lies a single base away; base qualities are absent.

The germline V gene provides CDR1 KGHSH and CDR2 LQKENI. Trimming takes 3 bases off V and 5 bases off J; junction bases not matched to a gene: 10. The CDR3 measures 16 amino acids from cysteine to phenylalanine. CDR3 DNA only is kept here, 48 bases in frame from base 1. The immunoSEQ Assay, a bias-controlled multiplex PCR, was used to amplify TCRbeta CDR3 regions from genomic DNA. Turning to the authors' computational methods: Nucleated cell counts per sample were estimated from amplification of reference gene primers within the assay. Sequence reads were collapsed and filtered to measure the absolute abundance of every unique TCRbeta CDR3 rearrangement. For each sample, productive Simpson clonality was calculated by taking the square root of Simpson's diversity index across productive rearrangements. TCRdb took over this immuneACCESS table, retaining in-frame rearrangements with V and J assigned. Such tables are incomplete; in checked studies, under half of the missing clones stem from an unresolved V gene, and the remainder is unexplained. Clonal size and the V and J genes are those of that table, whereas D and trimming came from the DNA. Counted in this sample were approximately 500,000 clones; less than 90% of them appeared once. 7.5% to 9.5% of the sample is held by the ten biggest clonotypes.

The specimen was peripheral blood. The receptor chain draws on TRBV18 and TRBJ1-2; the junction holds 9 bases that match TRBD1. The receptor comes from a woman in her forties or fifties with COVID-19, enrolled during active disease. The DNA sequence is TGTGCCAGCTCACCCCGCCTCTCCGGGACAGGGTATGGCTACACCTTC. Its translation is CASSPRLSGTGYGYTF.